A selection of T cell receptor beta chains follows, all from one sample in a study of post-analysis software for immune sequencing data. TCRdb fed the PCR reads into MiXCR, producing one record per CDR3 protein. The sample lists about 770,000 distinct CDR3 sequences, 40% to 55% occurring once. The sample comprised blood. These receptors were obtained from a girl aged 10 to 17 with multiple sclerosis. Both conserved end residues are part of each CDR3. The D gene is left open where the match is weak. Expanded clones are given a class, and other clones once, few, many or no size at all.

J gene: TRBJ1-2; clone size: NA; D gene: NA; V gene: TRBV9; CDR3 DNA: TGTGCCAGCAGCGTAGTAGGGCAGGGAGACGTCTATGGCTACACCTTC; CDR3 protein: CASSVVGQGDVYGYTF
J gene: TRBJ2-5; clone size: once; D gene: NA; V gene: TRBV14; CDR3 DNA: TGTGCCAGCAGCCAAGGCCCGGGCGGAGTAGAGACCCAGTACTTC; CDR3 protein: CASSQGPGGVETQYF
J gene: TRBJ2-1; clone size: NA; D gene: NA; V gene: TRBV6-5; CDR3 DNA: TGTGCCAGCAGTGTCTACGGCCCCTACAATGAGCAGTTCTTC; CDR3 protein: CASSVYGPYNEQFF
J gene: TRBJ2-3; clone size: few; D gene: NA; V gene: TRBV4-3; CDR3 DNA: TGCGCCAGCAGCCAAGATATAGGGGTCACAGATACGCAGTATTTT; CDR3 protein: CASSQDIGVTDTQYF
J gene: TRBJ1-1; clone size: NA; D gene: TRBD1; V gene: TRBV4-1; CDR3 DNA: TGCGCCAGCAGCCATGGTCCCGGGACAGGGGTTGAAGCTTTCTTT; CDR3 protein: CASSHGPGTGVEAFF
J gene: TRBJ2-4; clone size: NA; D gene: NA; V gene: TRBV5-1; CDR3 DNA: TGCGCCAGCAGCCCGGGACTTGGTGACAAAAACATTCAGTACTTC; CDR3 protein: CASSPGLGDKNIQYF
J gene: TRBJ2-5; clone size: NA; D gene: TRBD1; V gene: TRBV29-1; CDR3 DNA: TGCAGCGTCACACATCAGGGGGTCCGAGAGACCCAGTACTTC; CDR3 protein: CSVTHQGVRETQYF
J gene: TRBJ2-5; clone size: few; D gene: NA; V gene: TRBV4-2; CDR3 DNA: TGTGCCAGCAGCCAACAGGGGACGGAGACCCAGTACTTC; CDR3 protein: CASSQQGTETQYF
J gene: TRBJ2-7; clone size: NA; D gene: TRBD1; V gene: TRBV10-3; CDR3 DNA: TGTGCCATCAGTCCAAACGGACAGGGCCTCTACGAGCAGTACTTC; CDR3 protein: CAISPNGQGLYEQYF
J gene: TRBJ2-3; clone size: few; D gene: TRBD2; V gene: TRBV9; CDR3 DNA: TGTGCCAGCAGCGTCGTTAGCGGGAAGGCGGATACGCAGTATTTT; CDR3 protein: CASSVVSGKADTQYF
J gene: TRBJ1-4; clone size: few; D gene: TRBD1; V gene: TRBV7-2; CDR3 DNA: TGTGCCAGCAGCTTCCAGACAGGGAGAAATGAAAAACTGTTTTTT; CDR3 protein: CASSFQTGRNEKLFF
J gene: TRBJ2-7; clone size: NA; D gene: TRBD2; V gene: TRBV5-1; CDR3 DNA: TGCGCCAGCAGCTTTTGGCCTCAGGCGGGACTAAGCACCTACGAGCAGTACTTC; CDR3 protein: CASSFWPQAGLSTYEQYF
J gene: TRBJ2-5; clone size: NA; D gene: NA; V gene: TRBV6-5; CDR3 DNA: TGTGCCAGCAGTTATCGTTCGGGTGGGGTACAAGAGACCCAGTACTTC; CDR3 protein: CASSYRSGGVQETQYF
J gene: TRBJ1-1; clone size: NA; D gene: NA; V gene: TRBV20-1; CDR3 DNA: TGCAGTACCTTGGGGGAGAACACTGAAGCTTTCTTT; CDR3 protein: CSTLGENTEAFF
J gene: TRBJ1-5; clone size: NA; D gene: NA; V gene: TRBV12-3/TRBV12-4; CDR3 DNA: TGTGCCAGCAGTTTGACGGAAACCCATCAGCCCCAGCATTTT; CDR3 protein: CASSLTETHQPQHF
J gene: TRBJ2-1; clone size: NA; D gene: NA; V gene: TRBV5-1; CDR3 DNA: TGCGCCAGCAGCTTGATCCAGGGTGGGAATGAGCAGTTCTTC; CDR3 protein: CASSLIQGGNEQFF
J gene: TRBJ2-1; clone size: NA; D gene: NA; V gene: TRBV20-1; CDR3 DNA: TGCAGTGCTCTCGGGCAGGAGCAGTTCTTC; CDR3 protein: CSALGQEQFF
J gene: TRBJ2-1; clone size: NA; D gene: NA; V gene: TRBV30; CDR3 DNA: TGTGCCTGGAGTGTTGCGGAGAGAAATGAGCAGTTCTTC; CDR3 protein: CAWSVAERNEQFF
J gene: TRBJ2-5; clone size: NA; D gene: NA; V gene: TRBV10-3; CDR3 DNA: TGTGCCATCAGTGAAGGACCCACGAACGGGGAGACCCAGTACTTC; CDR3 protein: CAISEGPTNGETQYF
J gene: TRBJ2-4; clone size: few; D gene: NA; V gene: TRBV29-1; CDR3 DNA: TGCAGCGTTTATAGTATGGGGACGGCCAAAAACATTCAGTACTTC; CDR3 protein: CSVYSMGTAKNIQYF
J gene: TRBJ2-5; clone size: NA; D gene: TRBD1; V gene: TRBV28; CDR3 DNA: TGTGCCAGCAGTCCACCGACAGGGGGCCGGGAGACCCAGTACTTC; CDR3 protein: CASSPPTGGRETQYF
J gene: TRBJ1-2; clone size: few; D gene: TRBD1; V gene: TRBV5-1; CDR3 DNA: TGCGCCAGCAGCTTGCGACAGGGAATCTATGGCTACACCTTC; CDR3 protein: CASSLRQGIYGYTF
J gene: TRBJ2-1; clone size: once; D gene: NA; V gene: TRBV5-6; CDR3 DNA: NA; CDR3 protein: CASSLWGTGAGFF
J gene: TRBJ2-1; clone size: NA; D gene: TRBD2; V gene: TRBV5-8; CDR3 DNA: TGTGCCAGCAGCTTGGGAACTAGCGGGAGGGCTACTGACAATGAGCAGTTCTTC; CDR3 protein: CASSLGTSGRATDNEQFF
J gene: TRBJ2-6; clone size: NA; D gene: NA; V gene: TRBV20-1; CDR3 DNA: TGCAGTGCTAGAGATTTTTTAGGGCCCGGGGCCAACGTCCTGACTTTC; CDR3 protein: CSARDFLGPGANVLTF
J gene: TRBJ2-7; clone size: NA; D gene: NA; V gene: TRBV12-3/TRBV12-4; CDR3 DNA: TGTGCCAGCAGCCCCCTCGGGGGCGGGAGTCCCTACGAGCAGTACTTC; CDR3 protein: CASSPLGGGSPYEQYF
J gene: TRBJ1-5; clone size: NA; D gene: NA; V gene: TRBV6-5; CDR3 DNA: TGTCCCAAAACCAGGGTGAAGGGGAATCAGCCCCAGCATTTT; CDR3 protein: CPKTRVKGNQPQHF
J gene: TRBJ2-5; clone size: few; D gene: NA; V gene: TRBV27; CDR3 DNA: TGTGCCAGCAGTCCAGTTGGCCAGCACCGGGAGACCCAGTACTTC; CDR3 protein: CASSPVGQHRETQYF
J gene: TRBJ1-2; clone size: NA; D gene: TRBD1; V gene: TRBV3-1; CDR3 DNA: TGTGCCAGCAGCCCTCATTGGGACAGCGTTCTCTATGGCTACACCTTC; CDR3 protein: CASSPHWDSVLYGYTF
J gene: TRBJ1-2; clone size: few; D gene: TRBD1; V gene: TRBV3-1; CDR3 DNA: TGTGCCAGCAGCCTTCTCGACAGGGGAAACTATGGCTACACCTTC; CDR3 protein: CASSLLDRGNYGYTF
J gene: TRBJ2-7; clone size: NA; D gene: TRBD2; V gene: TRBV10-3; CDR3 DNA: TGTGCCATCAGTGTAAAGAATTTGCTAGCGGGAGGCAGCTCCTACGAGCAGTACTTC; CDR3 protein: CAISVKNLLAGGSSYEQYF
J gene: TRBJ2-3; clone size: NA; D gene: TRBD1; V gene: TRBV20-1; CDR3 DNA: TGCAGTGCTAGAGATCGACAGGGAAGAATTACAGATACGCAGTATTTT; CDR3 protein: CSARDRQGRITDTQYF